The clone carrying this TCR beta chain was detected many times. This sample is drawn from a study of CD8 T cells in ankylosing spondylitis. TCRdb analysed the 5' RACE reads with MiXCR anew, one entry per CDR3 protein. This table holds a few hundred thousand distinct CDR3 sequences, roughly 11% found once. The CDR3 is made up of 17 amino acids. V gave up 2 bases and J gave up 2 bases; unmatched junction bases: 3. CDR1 is MDHEN, CDR2 SYDVKM, per germline. J is TRBJ2-2 and V is TRBV28, with 12 bases fitting TRBD2. This clonotype was obtained from a female donor with ankylosing spondylitis or in good health (not recorded which). The sample taken for sequencing was blood, either unsorted or a sorted T cell fraction (not recorded which). The CDR3 region is CASSLHGLAGNTGELFF. The CDR3 coding sequence is TGTGCCAGCAGTTTACATGGACTAGCGGGAAACACCGGGGAGCTGTTTTTT.